This passage covers 10 T cell receptor beta chains from one sample sequenced in a study of T cell changes during pregnancy in multiple sclerosis. The protocol was immunoSEQ multiplex PCR, while the TCRdb copy is restricted to in-frame clones and leaves out a portion. This repertoire shows about 41,000 clones, 80% to 90% found once; its top ten account for approximately 0.67%. Sequenced material: CD4+ T cells from peripheral blood mononuclear cells, taken in the first trimester of pregnancy. The receptors derive from a female donor with multiple sclerosis, enrolled in a pregnancy study.

The chain carries TRBV27 and TRBJ1-3; D gene unclear. V dropped 5 bases and J dropped 10 bases, with 15 bases sitting between them. This CDR3 is 13 amino acids long. CDR1 MNHEY and CDR2 SMNVEV come from the germline V gene (reference sequence). The CDR3 bases are TGTGCCAGCAGTGGACTTCCTCCCCGGACCATATATTTT. It specifies CASSGLPPRTIYF.

The rearrangement joins TRBV2 to TRBJ2-7, with 10 positions matching TRBD1. V shed 6 bases, J shed 3 bases, and the junction held 5 bases outside the gene matches. This CDR3 spans 14 amino acids. CDR1 is SNHLY and CDR2 is FYNNEI in the germline V gene. The CDR3 spells CASSEDRGIYEQYF. The CDR3 DNA is TGTGCCAGCAGCGAGGACAGGGGGATCTACGAGCAGTACTTC.

This chain links TRBV18 with TRBJ2-1, with 12 bases that match TRBD1. J lost 9 bases, V lost 3 bases, and 12 bases had no gene match. The CDR3 totals 17 residues. Germline CDR1 KGHSH, CDR2 LQKENI. The CDR3 region is CASSPQIPGQGAGEQFF. In nucleotides, the CDR3 is TGTGCCAGCTCACCGCAGATACCGGGACAGGGGGCGGGTGAGCAGTTCTTC.

The chain links TRBV6-5 to TRBJ2-7; 7 bases are shared with TRBD1. Germline lookup yields CDR1 MNHEY and CDR2 SVGAGI. Losses at the gene ends were 6 bases for V and 6 bases for J; bases not matched to a gene: 11. The CDR3 spans 14 residues. DNA of the CDR3: TGTGCCAGCAGGGCCAGGGGGTTAGGGGGCGAGCAGTACTTC. It yields the protein CASRARGLGGEQYF.

Only a few counts were recorded for this clone. The rearrangement links TRBV5-4 to TRBJ1-1; weak D call: TRBD1 (6 bases). The CDR3 contains 11 residues. Per germline, CDR1 SGHNT and CDR2 YYREEE (reference sequence). Between the trimmed V and J ends, which lost 4 bases and 11 bases, there was a span of 12 bases. CDR3 sequence reads: CASSQQGLAFF. The CDR3 DNA reads TGTGCCAGCAGCCAACAGGGTCTGGCTTTCTTT.

The genes are TRBV6-6 and TRBJ1-5; the match to TRBD1 covers 9 bases. The CDR3 contains 13 residues. Germline CDR1 is MNHNY and CDR2 is SVGAGI (reference sequence). V lost 5 bases and J lost 7; bases outside the gene matches: 3. The CDR3 DNA follows: TGTGCCAGCAGTGGGGACAGGGTGCAGCCCCAGCATTTT. Protein product: CASSGDRVQPQHF.

This chain links TRBV29-1 with TRBJ1-2, with 9 bases identical to TRBD1. The length of the CDR3 is 11 residues. V gave up 7 bases and J gave up 7 bases; unmatched junction bases: 4. CDR1 and CDR2 (germline): SQVTM, ANQGSEA. DNA for the CDR3: TGCAGCGCCGGGACAGGGTTTGGCTACACCTTC. Translating gives CSAGTGFGYTF.

The chain links TRBV7-2 to TRBJ2-7; 10 bases map to TRBD1. From germline, CDR1 is SGHTA and CDR2 FQGNSA. V lost 4 bases and J lost 3; bases outside the gene matches: 3. The CDR3 contains 14 residues. Written as DNA, the CDR3 is TGTGCCAGCAGCTGGGACAGGGGAAACTACGAGCAGTACTTC. As protein: CASSWDRGNYEQYF.

This clone has only one observation. The V call is TRBV9, the J call TRBJ2-3, with D tentatively TRBD2 (7 bases). V shed 0 bases and J shed 8 bases, with 16 bases lying between them. CDR1 is SGDLS and CDR2 is YYNGEE in the germline V gene. CDR3 length: 15 residues. This CDR3 reads CASSVEGGAQGTQYF. The CDR3, as DNA: TGTGCCAGCAGCGTAGAAGGGGGGGCACAGGGTACGCAGTATTTT. Full variable domain (remainder filled in from reference TRBV9 and TRBJ2-3): DSGVTQTPKHLITATGQRVTLRCSPRSGDLSVYWYQQSLDQGLQFLIQYYNGEERAKGNILERFSAQQFPDLHSELNLSSLELGDSALYFCASSVEGGAQGTQYFGPGTRLTVL.

The chain couples TRBV14 to TRBJ2-2, with TRBD1 as a possible D gene (6 bases). Germline CDR1 and CDR2: SGHDN and FVKESK. Deletions cut 1 base from V and 4 bases from J, with 10 bases between. The CDR3 is 15 residues long. This CDR3 reads CASSQVLRGTGELFF. The CDR3 DNA reads as TGTGCCAGCAGCCAAGTTCTCAGGGGCACCGGGGAGCTGTTTTTT.